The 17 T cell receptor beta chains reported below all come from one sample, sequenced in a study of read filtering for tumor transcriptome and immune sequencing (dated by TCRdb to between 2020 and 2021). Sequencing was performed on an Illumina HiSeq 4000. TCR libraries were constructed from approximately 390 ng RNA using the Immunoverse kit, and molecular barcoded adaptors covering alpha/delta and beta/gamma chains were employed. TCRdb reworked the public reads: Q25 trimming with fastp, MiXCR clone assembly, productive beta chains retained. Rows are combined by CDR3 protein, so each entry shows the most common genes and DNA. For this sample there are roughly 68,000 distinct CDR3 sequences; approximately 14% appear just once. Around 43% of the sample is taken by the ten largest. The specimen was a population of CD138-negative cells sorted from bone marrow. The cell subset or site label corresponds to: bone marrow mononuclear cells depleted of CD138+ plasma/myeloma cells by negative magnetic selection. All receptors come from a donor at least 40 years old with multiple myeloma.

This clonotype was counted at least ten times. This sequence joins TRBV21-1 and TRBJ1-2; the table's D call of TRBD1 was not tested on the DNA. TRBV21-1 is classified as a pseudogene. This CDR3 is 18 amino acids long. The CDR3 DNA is TGTGCCAGCAGCAAAAAAGGATTATCGACAGGGGGATGTGATGGCTACACCTTC. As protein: CASSKKGLSTGGCDGYTF.

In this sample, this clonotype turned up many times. For the CDR3, the DNA is TGTGCCAGCAGCTTGGCGCCGGGAGGGAAAGAGACCCAGTACTTC. Protein sequence: CASSLAPGGKETQYF. This chain joins TRBV5-4 and TRBJ2-5, with 8 positions matching TRBD2. This CDR3 comprises 15 residues. From germline, CDR1 is SGHNT and CDR2 YYREEE (reference sequence). The J segment lost 3 bases and the V segment lost 0 bases, leaving 4 bases of the junction unmatched.

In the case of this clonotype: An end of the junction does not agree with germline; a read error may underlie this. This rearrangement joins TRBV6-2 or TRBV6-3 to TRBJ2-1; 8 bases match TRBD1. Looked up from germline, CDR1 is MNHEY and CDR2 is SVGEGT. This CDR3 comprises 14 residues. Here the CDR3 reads CASSYIGQGNEQLF. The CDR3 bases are TGTGCCAGCAGTTACATTGGACAGGGCAATGAGCAGTTATTC.

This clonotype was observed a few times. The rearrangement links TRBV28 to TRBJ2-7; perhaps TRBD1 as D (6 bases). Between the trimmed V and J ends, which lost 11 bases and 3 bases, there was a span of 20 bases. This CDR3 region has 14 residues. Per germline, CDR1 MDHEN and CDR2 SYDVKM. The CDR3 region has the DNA TGTGCCCCCGCCCACGGGACACCTCACTACGAGCAGTACTTC. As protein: CAPAHGTPHYEQYF.

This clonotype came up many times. The CDR3 DNA reads as TGTGCTAGTGGTTCTCCCCCGACATATACGCAGTATTTT. This gives the protein CASGSPPTYTQYF. The chain uses TRBV12-5 and TRBJ2-3; D ambiguous. Trimming shortened V by 4 bases and J by 7 bases, and 12 bases separated the two germline ends. Per the germline V gene, CDR1 is LGHNT and CDR2 is FRNRAP. This CDR3 comprises 13 residues.

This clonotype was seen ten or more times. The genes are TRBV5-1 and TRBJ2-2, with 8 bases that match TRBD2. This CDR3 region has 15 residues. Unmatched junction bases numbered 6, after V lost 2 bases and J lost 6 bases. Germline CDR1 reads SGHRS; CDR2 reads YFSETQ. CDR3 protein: CASSFDAGGAGELFF. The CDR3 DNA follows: TGCGCCAGCAGCTTCGACGCGGGAGGCGCCGGGGAGCTGTTTTTT.

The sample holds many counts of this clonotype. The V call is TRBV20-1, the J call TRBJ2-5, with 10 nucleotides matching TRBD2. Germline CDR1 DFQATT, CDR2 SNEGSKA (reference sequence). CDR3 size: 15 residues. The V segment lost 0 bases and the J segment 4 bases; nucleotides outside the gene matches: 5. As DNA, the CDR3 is TGCAGTGCTAGAGATCCTAGCGGGAGAGGAGAGACCCAGTACTTC. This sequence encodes CSARDPSGRGETQYF.

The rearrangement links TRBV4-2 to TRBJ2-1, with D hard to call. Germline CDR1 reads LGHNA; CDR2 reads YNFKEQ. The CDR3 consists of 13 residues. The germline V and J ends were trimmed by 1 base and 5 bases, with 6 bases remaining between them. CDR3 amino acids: CASSQGADNEQFF. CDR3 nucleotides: TGTGCCAGCAGCCAAGGGGCGGACAATGAGCAGTTCTTC.

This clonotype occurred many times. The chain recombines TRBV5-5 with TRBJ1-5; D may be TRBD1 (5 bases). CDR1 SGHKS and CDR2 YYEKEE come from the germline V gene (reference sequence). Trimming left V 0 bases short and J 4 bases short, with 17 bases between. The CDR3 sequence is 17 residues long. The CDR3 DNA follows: TGTGCCAGCAGCTTGGACCCTGGCCGGGACTTAAATCAGCCCCAGCATTTT. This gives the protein CASSLDPGRDLNQPQHF. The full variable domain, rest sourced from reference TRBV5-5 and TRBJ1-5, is DAGVTQSPTHLIKTRGQQVTLRCSPISGHKSVSWYQQVLGQGPQFIFQYYEKEERGRGNFPDRFSARQFPNYSSELNVNALLLGDSALYLCASSLDPGRDLNQPQHFGDGTRLSIL.

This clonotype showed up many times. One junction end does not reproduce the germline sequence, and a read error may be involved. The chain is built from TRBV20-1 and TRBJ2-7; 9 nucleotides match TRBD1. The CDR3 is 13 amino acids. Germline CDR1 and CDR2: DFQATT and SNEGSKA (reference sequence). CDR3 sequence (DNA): TGCAGTGCCCAAAGGACAGGGGTTATCGAGCAGTGCTTC. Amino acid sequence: CSAQRTGVIEQCF.

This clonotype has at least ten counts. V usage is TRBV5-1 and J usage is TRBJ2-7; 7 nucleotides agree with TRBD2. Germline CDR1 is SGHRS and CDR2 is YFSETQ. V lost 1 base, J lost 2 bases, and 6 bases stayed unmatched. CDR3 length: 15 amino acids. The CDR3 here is CASSLMASGAYEQYF. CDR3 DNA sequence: TGCGCCAGCAGCTTGATGGCTAGCGGAGCCTACGAGCAGTACTTC.

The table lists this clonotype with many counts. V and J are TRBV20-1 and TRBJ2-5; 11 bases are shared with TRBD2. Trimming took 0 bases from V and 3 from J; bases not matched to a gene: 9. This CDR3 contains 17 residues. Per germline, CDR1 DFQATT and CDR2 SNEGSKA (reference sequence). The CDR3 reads CSARDWSRGLAEETQYF. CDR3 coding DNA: TGCAGTGCTAGAGATTGGTCAAGGGGACTAGCGGAAGAGACCCAGTACTTC.

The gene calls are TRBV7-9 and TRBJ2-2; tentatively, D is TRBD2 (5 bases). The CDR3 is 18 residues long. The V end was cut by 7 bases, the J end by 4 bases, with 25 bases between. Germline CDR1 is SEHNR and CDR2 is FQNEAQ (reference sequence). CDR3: CASTSTHNIQRPTGELFF. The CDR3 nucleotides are TGTGCCAGCACCTCTACGCATAATATCCAGCGGCCCACCGGGGAGCTGTTTTTT.

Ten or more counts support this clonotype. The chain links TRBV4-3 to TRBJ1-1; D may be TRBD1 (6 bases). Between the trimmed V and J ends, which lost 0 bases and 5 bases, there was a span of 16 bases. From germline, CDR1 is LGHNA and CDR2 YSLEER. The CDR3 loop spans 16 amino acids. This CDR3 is CASSQDYGGEKTEAFF. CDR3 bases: TGCGCCAGCAGCCAAGATTATGGGGGCGAGAAAACTGAAGCTTTCTTT.

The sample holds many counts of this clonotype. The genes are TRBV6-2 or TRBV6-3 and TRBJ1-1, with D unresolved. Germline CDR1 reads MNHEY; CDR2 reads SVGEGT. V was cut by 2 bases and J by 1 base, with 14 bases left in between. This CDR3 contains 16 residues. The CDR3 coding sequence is TGTGCCAGCAGTTACCCTCCAGAGGGTAGGAACACTGAAGCTTTCTTT. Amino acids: CASSYPPEGRNTEAFF.

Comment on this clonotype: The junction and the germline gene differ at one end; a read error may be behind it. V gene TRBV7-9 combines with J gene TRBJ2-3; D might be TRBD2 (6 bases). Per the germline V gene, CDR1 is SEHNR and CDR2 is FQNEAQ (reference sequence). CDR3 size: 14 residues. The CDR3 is CASSFLSGTDMQYF. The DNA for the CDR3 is TGTGCCAGCAGCTTCCTTAGCGGCACAGATATGCAGTATTTT.

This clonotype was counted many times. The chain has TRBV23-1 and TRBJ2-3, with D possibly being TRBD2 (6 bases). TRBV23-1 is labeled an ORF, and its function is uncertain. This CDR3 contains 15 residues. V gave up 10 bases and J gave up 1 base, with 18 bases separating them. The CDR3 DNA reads TGCGCCACCTACGTAGGGGACTCCTGCACAGATACGCAGTATTTT. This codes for CATYVGDSCTDTQYF.